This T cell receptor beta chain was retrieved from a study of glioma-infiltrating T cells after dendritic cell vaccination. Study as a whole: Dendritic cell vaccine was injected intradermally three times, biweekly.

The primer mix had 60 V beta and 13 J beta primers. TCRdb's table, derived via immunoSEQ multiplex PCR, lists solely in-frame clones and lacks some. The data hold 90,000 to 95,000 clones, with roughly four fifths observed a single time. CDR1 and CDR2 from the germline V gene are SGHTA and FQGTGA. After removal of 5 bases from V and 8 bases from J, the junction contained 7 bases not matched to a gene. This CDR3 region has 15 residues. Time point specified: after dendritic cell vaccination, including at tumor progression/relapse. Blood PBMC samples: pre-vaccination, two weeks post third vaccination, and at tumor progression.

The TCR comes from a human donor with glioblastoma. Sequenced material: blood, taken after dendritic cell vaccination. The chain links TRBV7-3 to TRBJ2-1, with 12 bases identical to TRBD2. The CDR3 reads CASSPSGRALDEQFF. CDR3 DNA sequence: TGTGCCAGCAGCCCTAGCGGGAGGGCACTCGATGAGCAGTTCTTC.